These 11 T cell receptor beta chains were all obtained from the same sample, sequenced in a study of OX40 agonist ivuxolimab in advanced cancers. Clones were read by immunoSEQ multiplex PCR, and TCRdb kept only the in-frame ones, dropping some. The data hold 55,000 to 85,000 clones, with about 84% observed a single time. This specimen consisted of CD4+ or CD8+ T cells sorted from blood, obtained in a trial of the OX40 agonist ivuxolimab. These receptors were obtained from an adult with an advanced solid tumor such as melanoma, head and neck, liver or kidney cancer.

This chain uses TRBV7-2 with TRBJ1-6, with 8 bases fitting TRBD1. The germline V gene has CDR1 SGHTA and CDR2 FQGNSA. The CDR3 runs 14 residues. Trimming took 7 bases from V and 8 from J; bases not matched to a gene: 7. CDR3 nucleotide sequence: TGTGCCAGCACCCCGGACAGGGCCCATTCACCCCTCCACTTT. As protein: CASTPDRAHSPLHF.

This rearrangement joins TRBV18 to TRBJ2-7, with 8 nucleotides matching TRBD1. Germline V lookup: CDR1 KGHSH, CDR2 LQKENI. The CDR3 totals 18 residues. V trimming: 3 bases; J trimming: 4 bases; junction bases outside the gene matches: 17. For the CDR3, the DNA is TGTGCCAGCTCACCCCGTCGCGCCGACAGGGGCCAAAGATACGAGCAGTACTTC. Translating gives CASSPRRADRGQRYEQYF.

The table lists this clone with a count of one. This chain connects TRBV29-1 to TRBJ1-2; 8 nucleotides line up with TRBD1. J gave up 8 bases and V 1 base, and 0 bases lay outside the gene matches. From germline, CDR1 is SQVTM and CDR2 ANQGSEA. The CDR3 extends over 11 amino acids. This CDR3 reads CSVEAGGGYTF. CDR3 DNA: TGCAGCGTTGAAGCAGGGGGCGGCTACACCTTC. Combining the CDR3 with reference TRBV29-1 and TRBJ1-2 gives the whole variable domain SAVISQKPSRDICQRGTSLTIQCQVDSQVTMMFWYRQQPGQSLTLIATANQGSEATYESGFVIDKFPISRPNLTFSTLTVSNMSPEDSSIYLCSVEAGGGYTFGSGTRLTVV.

This clone turned up a few times. The chain combines TRBV7-3 with TRBJ2-2, with D perhaps TRBD1 (6 bases). The V end lost 2 bases, the J end lost 4 bases, and 11 bases lay between the germline ends. This CDR3 has 15 amino acids. Germline lookup yields CDR1 SGHTA and CDR2 FQGTGA. The CDR3 here is CASSLVGGFTGELFF. The CDR3 DNA sequence: TGTGCCAGCAGCTTAGTAGGGGGTTTCACCGGGGAGCTGTTTTTT.

The chain employs TRBV7-2 and TRBJ1-2; 7 positions agree with TRBD1. CDR1 and CDR2 (germline): SGHTA, FQGNSA. CDR3 length equals 14 residues. The V gene end was trimmed by 5 bases and the J gene end by 2 bases; junction bases not matched to a gene: 5. The CDR3 nucleotides are TGTGCCAGCAGCAAACAGGGACAGAACTATGGCTACACCTTC. Its protein is CASSKQGQNYGYTF. The variable domain in full, with the rest retrieved from reference TRBV7-2 and TRBJ1-2, is GAGVSQSPSNKVTEKGKDVELRCDPISGHTALYWYRQSLGQGLEFLIYFQGNSAPDKSGLPSDRFSAERTGGSVSTLTIQRTQQEDSAVYLCASSKQGQNYGYTFGSGTRLTVV.

The rearrangement uses TRBV7-6 and TRBJ2-3, with a possible D match to TRBD1 (6 bases). CDR3 size: 12 residues. Between the trimmed V and J ends, which lost 1 base and 15 bases, there was a span of 14 bases. CDR1 is SGHVS, CDR2 FNYEAQ, per germline. The CDR3 DNA is TGTGCCAGCAGCTTAGAGAACCAGGGGACCTATTTT. The encoded protein is CASSLENQGTYF.

This chain connects TRBV11-1 to TRBJ2-2, with D perhaps TRBD1 (6 bases). Trimming pared 5 bases from V and 5 bases from J, leaving 12 bases between. The germline gives CDR1 SGHAT, CDR2 FQDESV (reference sequence). The CDR3 runs to 14 residues. The CDR3 DNA is TGTGCCAGCAGCGCGCAACAGGGAACCGGGGAGCTGTTTTTT. Translated, it gives CASSAQQGTGELFF.

J is TRBJ2-3 and V is TRBV9; D is unclear. Germline CDR1 is SGDLS and CDR2 is YYNGEE. The CDR3 has 13 amino acids. The ends were cut back, 6 bases at V and 3 bases at J, with 11 bases in the middle. The CDR3 DNA follows: TGTGCCAGCACTCCCCTCGAAACAGATACGCAGTATTTT. This translates into CASTPLETDTQYF.

The genes are TRBV6-5 and TRBJ1-4; 9 positions agree with TRBD1. Looked up from germline, CDR1 is MNHEY and CDR2 is SVGAGI. V shed 6 bases, J shed 7 bases, and the junction held 9 bases outside the gene matches. CDR3 length: 15 amino acids. This CDR3 is CASSQGTGLGEKLFF. CDR3 nucleotide sequence: TGTGCCAGCAGCCAAGGGACAGGGCTGGGTGAAAAACTGTTTTTT.

The table lists this clone with a count of one. The chain is built from TRBV10-3 and TRBJ2-2, with no clear D. Germline CDR1 is ENHRY and CDR2 is SYGVKD. The CDR3 extends over 15 amino acids. V lost 5 bases to trimming and J lost 0 bases, with 10 bases between them. The DNA for the CDR3 is TGTGCCATCAGTTTCGACGAAGCGAACACCGGGGAGCTGTTTTTT. Its translation: CAISFDEANTGELFF.

CDR3 loop: CASSEFRDSSNEKLFF. The DNA for the CDR3 is TGTGCCAGCAGTGAGTTCCGGGACAGCTCTAATGAAAAACTGTTTTTT. The V and J genes are TRBV2 and TRBJ1-4, with 7 bases aligning to TRBD1. Trimming took 3 bases from V and 3 from J; bases not matched to a gene: 7. The CDR3 contains 16 residues. Germline CDR1 is SNHLY and CDR2 is FYNNEI.